This is a list of T cell receptor beta chains from one sample in a study of blood T cell repertoires in COVID-19. This table comes from immunoSEQ multiplex PCR, and its TCRdb copy is limited to in-frame clones, with some not included. The table shows 100,000 or so clones, with 85% occurring only once. The sequenced sample was peripheral blood. These receptors came from a woman in her 70s with active or convalescent COVID-19. Both conserved end residues are part of each CDR3. The order of the fields is V gene, J gene, clone size, D gene, CDR3 protein, CDR3 DNA. The D gene is left open where the match is weak. Size values are once, few and many counts, or a class for expanded clones, and some rows have none.

TRBV5-1	TRBJ1-3	once	NA	CASSLVPRREAPGNTIYF	TGCGCCAGCAGCTTGGTGCCCCGCAGGGAAGCACCTGGAAACACCATATATTTT
TRBV24-1	TRBJ1-5	NA	TRBD1	CATSDQGQGDQPQHF	TGTGCCACCAGTGATCAAGGACAGGGGGATCAGCCCCAGCATTTT
TRBV18	TRBJ1-1	NA	TRBD1	CASSPREQGAVEAFF	TGTGCCAGCTCACCTCGGGAGCAGGGGGCGGTTGAAGCTTTCTTT
TRBV7-2	TRBJ2-7	NA	TRBD1	CASSLLLGTVYEQYF	TGTGCCAGCAGCTTATTGCTCGGGACAGTCTACGAGCAGTACTTC
TRBV30	TRBJ2-1	NA	NA	CAWSVAGKTGNEQFF	TGTGCCTGGAGTGTAGCGGGCAAGACTGGGAATGAGCAGTTCTTC
TRBV5-6	TRBJ2-7	NA	TRBD2	CASSRLAGKYEQYF	TGTGCCAGCAGCAGACTAGCGGGGAAGTACGAGCAGTACTTC
TRBV4-1	TRBJ2-1	NA	TRBD2	CASSLSGGRVEQFF	TGCGCCAGCAGCCTTAGCGGGGGGCGGGTTGAGCAGTTCTTC
TRBV6-1	TRBJ1-4	NA	TRBD1	CASSDPRGTDNEKLFF	TGTGCCAGCAGTGACCCCAGGGGGACAGACAATGAAAAACTGTTTTTT
TRBV18	TRBJ2-2	once	TRBD1	CASAHRGDSNTGELFF	TGTGCCAGCGCGCACAGAGGGGACAGTAACACCGGGGAGCTGTTTTTT
TRBV28	TRBJ1-2	once	NA	CASSFRDYGYTF	TGTGCCAGCAGTTTCAGGGACTATGGCTACACCTTC
TRBV3-1/TRBV3-2	TRBJ1-3	NA	NA	CASSQDMGNTIYF	TGTGCCAGCAGCCAAGATATGGGAAACACCATATATTTT
TRBV29-1	TRBJ2-5	NA	TRBD1	CSADRASETQYF	TGCAGCGCAGACAGGGCCTCAGAGACCCAGTACTTC
TRBV29-1	TRBJ1-2	NA	TRBD1	CSVEGGGGGPYGYTF	TGCAGCGTTGAAGGAGGGGGCGGCGGGCCCTATGGCTACACCTTC
TRBV29-1	TRBJ2-7	NA	TRBD1	CSVAPHRGEEQYF	TGCAGCGTTGCTCCGCACAGGGGAGAGGAGCAGTACTTC
TRBV5-1	TRBJ1-4	NA	NA	CASSLAPTGSNEKLFF	TGCGCCAGCAGCTTGGCACCCACAGGGTCTAATGAAAAACTGTTTTTT
TRBV28	TRBJ2-7	NA	NA	CASSSTGWTYGQYF	TGTGCCAGCAGCTCAACAGGGTGGACTTACGGGCAGTACTTC
TRBV7-2	TRBJ2-3	NA	TRBD2	CASSLASGAHTDTQYF	TGTGCCAGCAGCTTAGCTAGCGGGGCCCACACAGATACGCAGTATTTT
TRBV19	TRBJ1-1	NA	NA	CASSIEGRANTEAFF	TGTGCCAGTAGTATAGAGGGCAGGGCGAACACTGAAGCTTTCTTT
TRBV5-1	TRBJ2-7	NA	NA	CASSFNGEYEQYF	TGCGCCAGCAGCTTTAACGGAGAGTACGAGCAGTACTTC
TRBV1	TRBJ2-7	NA	NA	CTSSQSLLIKEAYEQYF	TGCACCAGCAGCCAATCCCTGTTAATAAAGGAGGCCTACGAGCAGTACTTC
TRBV6-5	TRBJ1-1	NA	NA	CASLRAGWGNTEAFF	TGTGCCAGCTTAAGGGCAGGGTGGGGGAACACTGAAGCTTTCTTT
TRBV6-4	TRBJ2-3	NA	TRBD2	CASSVAAGGPGDTQYF	TGTGCCAGCAGTGTAGCGGCGGGGGGGCCTGGAGATACGCAGTATTTT
TRBV27	TRBJ2-2	NA	NA	CASSSRSTGRRVTPGELFF	TGTGCCAGCAGCTCCCGTTCTACAGGGCGGAGAGTGACTCCCGGGGAGCTGTTTTTT
TRBV24-1	TRBJ2-5	NA	TRBD1	CATSDQGDKTQETQYF	TGTGCCACCAGTGACCAGGGGGACAAAACCCAAGAGACCCAGTACTTC
TRBV24-1	TRBJ1-2	NA	TRBD1	CATSKGQASGGYTF	TGTGCCACCAGTAAGGGACAGGCAAGCGGTGGCTACACCTTC
TRBV5-5	TRBJ1-5	once	NA	CASSPNQPQHF	TGTGCCAGCAGCCCTAATCAGCCCCAGCATTTT
TRBV11-2	TRBJ1-1	NA	NA	CASSLERGKETFF	TGTGCCAGCAGCTTAGAACGTGGTAAGGAGACTTTCTTT
TRBV3-1/TRBV3-2	TRBJ1-2	few	TRBD1	CASSQDRAGQGHYGYTF	TGTGCCAGCAGCCAAGATCGCGCGGGACAGGGCCACTATGGCTACACCTTC
TRBV2	TRBJ1-1	few	TRBD1	CASRATGSPEAFF	TGTGCCAGCAGGGCGACAGGGTCGCCTGAAGCTTTCTTT
TRBV6-5	TRBJ1-5	NA	NA	CASSQLRDQPQHF	TGTGCCAGCAGTCAACTTCGAGATCAGCCCCAGCATTTT
TRBV18	TRBJ2-2	NA	TRBD2	CASYGTSGTYTGELFF	TGTGCCAGCTACGGGACTAGCGGGACCTACACCGGGGAGCTGTTTTTT
TRBV5-1	TRBJ2-3	NA	NA	CASSLEQGDTDTQYF	TGCGCCAGCAGCTTGGAACAGGGTGACACAGATACGCAGTATTTT
TRBV18	TRBJ2-7	once	TRBD2	CASSPTGTTYEQYF	TGTGCCAGCTCACCAACCGGGACTACCTACGAGCAGTACTTC
TRBV19	TRBJ1-4	NA	TRBD1	CASSSRTGGEKLFF	TGTGCCAGTAGTTCTAGGACAGGGGGCGAAAAACTGTTTTTT
TRBV28	TRBJ1-5	NA	NA	CASSSLVAGVNQPQHF	TGTGCCAGCAGTTCCCTGGTGGCGGGGGTCAATCAGCCCCAGCATTTT
TRBV5-4	TRBJ2-3	NA	TRBD1	CASYKTGGPDTQYF	TGTGCCAGCTATAAGACAGGGGGCCCAGATACGCAGTATTTT
TRBV19	TRBJ2-1	NA	TRBD1	CASTGNRGNEQFF	TGTGCCAGTACAGGAAACAGGGGCAATGAGCAGTTCTTC
TRBV4-3	TRBJ2-1	NA	TRBD2	CASSQEEEGLAPYNEQFF	TGCGCCAGCAGCCAAGAGGAAGAAGGACTAGCGCCCTACAATGAGCAGTTCTTC
TRBV7-2	TRBJ2-7	NA	TRBD1	CASSPFLGTGELEQYF	TGTGCCAGCAGCCCCTTCTTGGGGACAGGGGAACTCGAGCAGTACTTC
TRBV7-9	TRBJ1-2	NA	NA	CASSSGGGSSRYGYTF	TGTGCCAGCAGCTCTGGGGGGGGCAGCTCCCGCTATGGCTACACCTTC
TRBV30	TRBJ2-1	NA	NA	CAWSYGEQFF	TGTGCCTGGAGTTACGGGGAGCAGTTCTTC
TRBV19	TRBJ2-7	NA	TRBD1	CASSRGTGDEQYF	TGTGCCAGTAGCCGGGGGACAGGGGACGAGCAGTACTTC
TRBV5-1	TRBJ1-6	NA	TRBD1	CASSRDSNSPLHF	TGCGCCAGCAGTCGGGACAGTAATTCACCCCTCCACTTT
TRBV28	TRBJ1-2	NA	NA	CASSLRVYGYTF	TGTGCCAGCAGTTTAAGAGTCTATGGCTACACCTTC
TRBV7-3	TRBJ1-1	NA	NA	CASSLDGSVTEAFF	TGTGCCAGCAGCTTAGACGGGAGTGTCACTGAAGCTTTCTTT
TRBV18	TRBJ1-1	NA	TRBD1	CASSPLTGSEAFF	TGTGCCAGCTCACCTCTGACAGGGTCTGAAGCTTTCTTT
TRBV19	TRBJ2-7	NA	TRBD1	CASSPTWTGTYEQYF	TGTGCCAGTAGTCCAACATGGACAGGGACCTACGAGCAGTACTTC
TRBV15	TRBJ1-4	NA	NA	CATSRDQIGTGGGSEKLFF	TGTGCCACCAGCAGAGATCAAATAGGTACGGGAGGAGGGAGTGAAAAACTGTTTTTT
TRBV6-1	TRBJ1-5	once	NA	CASSETFIGQPQHF	TGTGCCAGCAGTGAAACGTTCATCGGTCAGCCCCAGCATTTT
TRBV28	TRBJ2-1	NA	TRBD1	CASSRTGEGLDEQFF	TGTGCCAGCAGTCGGACAGGGGAAGGCCTCGATGAGCAGTTCTTC
TRBV5-1	TRBJ2-2	NA	NA	CASSLDRTGTGELFF	TGCGCCAGCAGCTTGGACCGAACAGGTACCGGGGAGCTGTTTTTT
TRBV6-2/TRBV6-3	TRBJ1-4	NA	TRBD1	CASSSDRARKLFF	TGTGCCAGCAGTAGCGACAGGGCGCGGAAACTGTTTTTT
TRBV12-3/TRBV12-4	TRBJ2-3	NA	NA	CASRTSTDTQYF	TGTGCCAGCAGGACTAGCACAGATACGCAGTATTTT
TRBV5-1	TRBJ2-7	once	TRBD1	CASSLDGGQGVYEQYF	TGCGCCAGCAGCTTGGATGGGGGACAGGGGGTATATGAGCAGTACTTC
TRBV10-3	TRBJ2-3	NA	NA	CAISIRGNTDTQYF	TGTGCCATCAGTATCCGGGGTAACACAGATACGCAGTATTTT
TRBV15	TRBJ2-7	NA	TRBD2	CATSRGGTAGGYEQYF	TGTGCCACCAGCAGAGGTGGGACGGCGGGGGGCTACGAGCAGTACTTC
TRBV4-3	TRBJ2-3	NA	TRBD2	CASSRTSGGADTQYF	TGCGCCAGCAGCCGGACTAGCGGGGGGGCAGATACGCAGTATTTT
TRBV5-1	TRBJ1-1	NA	NA	CASSWGTINTEAFF	TGCGCCAGCAGCTGGGGGACTATCAACACTGAAGCTTTCTTT
TRBV28	TRBJ1-2	few	TRBD1	CASSLWTGHYGYTF	TGTGCCAGCAGTTTATGGACAGGGCACTATGGCTACACCTTC